Below, 8 T cell receptor beta chains from the same sample are listed, as sequenced in a study of blood T cell repertoires in COVID-19. The method was immunoSEQ multiplex PCR; TCRdb's version includes in-frame clones alone and lacks a portion of them. The table has under 300,000 clones, 88% seen once; the top ten hold about 3%. Sequenced input: PBMCs or T cells enriched from blood (not recorded which). These receptors all come from a woman aged 50 to 60 who had recovered from COVID-19.

This chain connects TRBV6-6 to TRBJ1-5; perhaps TRBD1 as D (6 bases). The germline gives CDR1 MNHNY, CDR2 SVGAGI (reference sequence). The CDR3 runs 16 residues. V was shortened by 6 bases and J by 6 bases, with 21 bases between the two germline ends. The CDR3 sequence: CASRTGPQGSLQPQHF. The CDR3 DNA reads as TGTGCCAGCAGGACAGGTCCTCAAGGGTCCCTTCAGCCCCAGCATTTT.

As concerns this clone: One junction end does not reproduce the germline sequence, and a read error may be involved. This rearrangement joins TRBV19 to TRBJ1-5, with D possibly being TRBD1 (6 bases). The germline CDR1 and CDR2 sequences are LNHDA and SQIVND (reference sequence). The CDR3 runs 16 residues. The CDR3 nucleotides are TGTGCCAGCAGTATCCAGGGGCTCGAGGGCAATCAGCCCCAGCATTTT. It is translated as CASSIQGLEGNQPQHF.

Only one count was recorded for this clone. The chain combines TRBV6-2 or TRBV6-3 with TRBJ1-1; D may be TRBD1 (6 bases). Trimming stripped 3 bases from V and 6 bases from J, with 14 bases between. Germline lookup yields CDR1 MNHEY and CDR2 SVGEGT. The CDR3 totals 14 residues. The CDR3 protein is CASSYGGAVPEAFF. The CDR3 DNA reads as TGTGCCAGCAGTTATGGGGGGGCGGTTCCTGAAGCTTTCTTT.

The chain has TRBV7-2 and TRBJ2-3, with 13 bases aligning to TRBD2. In germline, CDR1 is SGHTA, CDR2 FQGNSA. The J segment lost 4 bases and the V segment lost 1 base, leaving 2 bases of the junction unmatched. The CDR3 totals 16 residues. The CDR3 DNA reads as TGTGCCAGCAGCTTAGAACTAGCGGGAGGGGCAGATACGCAGTATTTT. Translated, it gives CASSLELAGGADTQYF.

The rearrangement uses TRBV19 and TRBJ2-2, with 10 bases that match TRBD2. The CDR3 is 16 residues long. Germline CDR1 is LNHDA and CDR2 is SQIVND (reference sequence). Losses at the gene ends were 6 bases for V and 3 bases for J; bases not matched to a gene: 7. In DNA form, the CDR3 reads TGTGCCAGTAGACTAGCGGGATGGTCGGACACCGGGGAGCTGTTTTTT. This codes for CASRLAGWSDTGELFF. Supplemented by reference TRBV19 and TRBJ2-2, the full variable domain reads DGGITQSPKYLFRKEGQNVTLSCEQNLNHDAMYWYRQDPGQGLRLIYYSQIVNDFQKGDIAEGYSVSREKKESFPLTVTSAQKNPTAFYLCASRLAGWSDTGELFFGEGSRLTVL.

The chain employs TRBV5-4 and TRBJ2-7, with a weak D call TRBD2 (6 bases). Per the germline V gene, CDR1 is SGHNT and CDR2 is YYREEE (reference sequence). CDR3 length equals 17 residues. V lost 3 bases to trimming and J lost 4 bases, with 23 bases between them. The CDR3 sequence is CASSSWGFGSVSYEQYF. CDR3 sequence (DNA): TGTGCCAGCAGCTCGTGGGGTTTCGGGAGTGTATCGTACGAGCAGTACTTC.

This clone has just a few counts. The chain uses TRBV30 and TRBJ1-2; unclear D gene. Germline V lookup: CDR1 GTSNPN, CDR2 SVGIG (reference sequence). This CDR3 is 13 amino acids long. The germline V and J ends were trimmed by 6 bases and 4 bases, with 15 bases remaining between them. The CDR3 bases are TGTGCCTGCGGCACTCCACGCGGCTATGGCTACACCTTC. Translation gives CACGTPRGYGYTF.

The rearrangement joins TRBV14 to TRBJ1-1, with TRBD1 matching 7 bases. This CDR3 has 17 amino acids. Germline CDR1 SGHDN, CDR2 FVKESK. Trimming removed 0 bases from V and 4 bases from J; junction bases left unmatched: 11. This CDR3 is CASSQDLGNRGGTEAFF. For the CDR3, the DNA is TGTGCCAGCAGCCAAGATCTGGGGAACAGGGGCGGCACTGAAGCTTTCTTT.